Listed below are T cell receptor beta chains from one sample, sequenced in a study of PD-L1 blockade in urothelial cancer. Clones were sequenced by immunoSEQ multiplex PCR, and TCRdb holds only the in-frame ones, with some missing. The sample consists of about 48,000 clones, roughly 80% of them appearing once. Specimen: PBMCs, collected around atezolizumab (anti-PD-L1) treatment. The source of these receptors is a man aged 70-80 years with urothelial cancer. Both conserved end residues are part of each CDR3. Each record gives: CDR3 DNA, CDR3 protein, D gene, V gene, clone size, J gene. The D gene is left open where the match is weak. Some rows have no size entry. The others give once, few or many, or a class for an expanded clone.

DNA: TGTGCCATCAGCCTCTCGGCGGGAGTACTAGAAGCAGATACGCAGTATTTT
CDR3: CAISLSAGVLEADTQYF
D: TRBD2
V: TRBV10-3
size: NA
J: TRBJ2-3

DNA: TGTGCCTGGTTGGGACAACTGTACAATGAGCAGTTCTTC
CDR3: CAWLGQLYNEQFF
D: NA
V: TRBV30
size: NA
J: TRBJ2-1

DNA: TGTGCCAGCTCACCGGGACTAGCGCTTGACAATGAGCAGTTCTTC
CDR3: CASSPGLALDNEQFF
D: TRBD2
V: TRBV18
size: NA
J: TRBJ2-1

DNA: TGTGCCAGCTCACCGGCACAGGGTAAGGCTGAAGCTTTCTTT
CDR3: CASSPAQGKAEAFF
D: NA
V: TRBV18
size: NA
J: TRBJ1-1

DNA: TGCGCCAGCAGCCAAGAGCCCCCAAGGGCAGGGGAATACGAGCAGTACTTC
CDR3: CASSQEPPRAGEYEQYF
D: NA
V: TRBV4-1
size: few
J: TRBJ2-7

DNA: TGTGCCAGCAGTTTCCTCGGGGGGGAGCAGTTCTTC
CDR3: CASSFLGGEQFF
D: TRBD2
V: TRBV27
size: NA
J: TRBJ2-1

DNA: TGTGCCAGCAGTTACGGGCAGAGCAATCAGCCCCAGCATTTT
CDR3: CASSYGQSNQPQHF
D: NA
V: TRBV6-6
size: NA
J: TRBJ1-5

DNA: TGTGCCAGCAGCTTGGAACCCAGCACTGAAGCTTTCTTT
CDR3: CASSLEPSTEAFF
D: NA
V: TRBV5-5
size: NA
J: TRBJ1-1

DNA: TGTGCCAGCAGCCAATACTCTTATGAGACCCAGTACTTC
CDR3: CASSQYSYETQYF
D: NA
V: TRBV4-2
size: few
J: TRBJ2-5

DNA: TGTGCCAGCAGCTTCTATAGCAATCAGCCCCAGCATTTT
CDR3: CASSFYSNQPQHF
D: NA
V: TRBV11-2
size: NA
J: TRBJ1-5

DNA: TGTGCCAGCAGTCCCGAGGGGGGGAGGGGTGAAAAACTGTTTTTT
CDR3: CASSPEGGRGEKLFF
D: NA
V: TRBV28
size: NA
J: TRBJ1-4

DNA: TGCGCCAGCAGTAACCCGGGACAGGGGAGCAATGAGCAGTTCTTC
CDR3: CASSNPGQGSNEQFF
D: TRBD1
V: TRBV10-2
size: NA
J: TRBJ2-1

DNA: TGCAGCGTTGGAACTAGCGGGCGAAAAGAGACCCAGTACTTC
CDR3: CSVGTSGRKETQYF
D: TRBD2
V: TRBV29-1
size: NA
J: TRBJ2-5

DNA: TGTGCCAGTATAGGTGGGGCGAATCAGCCCCAGCATTTT
CDR3: CASIGGANQPQHF
D: NA
V: TRBV19
size: NA
J: TRBJ1-5

DNA: TGTGCCTCCCCCGTGAGCGGGAGCCAAGAGACCCAGTACTTC
CDR3: CASPVSGSQETQYF
D: TRBD2
V: TRBV30
size: NA
J: TRBJ2-5

DNA: TGTGCCAGCAGTGAGGAGGGGGCTGGCCAGCCCCAGCATTTT
CDR3: CASSEEGAGQPQHF
D: TRBD1
V: TRBV2
size: NA
J: TRBJ1-5

DNA: TGTGCCAGTAGTAGTAGGCCCGACGGGGGGTATAGCAATCAGCCCCAGCATTTT
CDR3: CASSSRPDGGYSNQPQHF
D: NA
V: TRBV19
size: once
J: TRBJ1-5

DNA: TGTGCCTGGAGTCCCCTTGGAAGGGGTACGGAGACTGAAGCTTTCTTT
CDR3: CAWSPLGRGTETEAFF
D: NA
V: TRBV30
size: NA
J: TRBJ1-1

DNA: TGTGCCAGCAGCTTGGACCGGGACAGGAAAGAAGAGACCCAGTACTTC
CDR3: CASSLDRDRKEETQYF
D: TRBD1
V: TRBV5-4
size: many
J: TRBJ2-5

DNA: TGTGCCAGCAGCTTACAGGGGGCAAGCAATCAGCCCCAGCATTTT
CDR3: CASSLQGASNQPQHF
D: TRBD1
V: TRBV5-6
size: NA
J: TRBJ1-5

DNA: TGCGCCAGCAGTACTCTAATTGAAGCTTTCTTT
CDR3: CASSTLIEAFF
D: NA
V: TRBV10-2
size: NA
J: TRBJ1-1

DNA: TGTGCCAGCTCACCAAGACGGACTGAGGGCTACACCTTC
CDR3: CASSPRRTEGYTF
D: NA
V: TRBV18
size: NA
J: TRBJ1-2

DNA: TGTGCCAGCAGCCTCAGGTCCCTGGGTGAAAAACTGTTTTTT
CDR3: CASSLRSLGEKLFF
D: NA
V: TRBV25-1
size: NA
J: TRBJ1-4

DNA: TGTGCCAGCAGCGGCTTGAGTCTAGCGGGAGCCTCGTACAATGAGCAGTTCTTC
CDR3: CASSGLSLAGASYNEQFF
D: TRBD2
V: TRBV7-2
size: NA
J: TRBJ2-1

DNA: TGTGCCAGCAGTACCGGACACCCTACCTACGAGCAGTACTTC
CDR3: CASSTGHPTYEQYF
D: NA
V: TRBV27
size: NA
J: TRBJ2-7

DNA: TGTGCCAGTAGTGCGACAGGGCCCGGACTAGCGGGACACAATGAGCAGTTCTTC
CDR3: CASSATGPGLAGHNEQFF
D: TRBD2
V: TRBV19
size: NA
J: TRBJ2-1

DNA: TGTGCCAGCAGCTTTCGGTCGGTATCGTCTGGAGGCCCGAACACTGAAGCTTTCTTT
CDR3: CASSFRSVSSGGPNTEAFF
D: NA
V: TRBV7-2
size: NA
J: TRBJ1-1

DNA: TGTGCCAGCAGCTTAGTGGCGGTCGGGGGCTACACCTTC
CDR3: CASSLVAVGGYTF
D: NA
V: TRBV7-2
size: NA
J: TRBJ1-2

DNA: TGTGCGGGGGACAGGGGAAGGTATGGCTACACCTTC
CDR3: CAGDRGRYGYTF
D: TRBD1
V: TRBV30
size: NA
J: TRBJ1-2

DNA: TGTGCCAGCTCACCCTACAGGGGTGCGAACACCGGGGAGCTGTTTTTT
CDR3: CASSPYRGANTGELFF
D: TRBD1
V: TRBV18
size: NA
J: TRBJ2-2

DNA: TGTGCCAGCAGCGCAGGGGTAGACACCGGGGAGCTGTTTTTT
CDR3: CASSAGVDTGELFF
D: NA
V: TRBV9
size: NA
J: TRBJ2-2

DNA: TGCAGCGCCGAGGGGGCAGGGGGCTCTCGAGGCTACACCTTC
CDR3: CSAEGAGGSRGYTF
D: TRBD1
V: TRBV29-1
size: NA
J: TRBJ1-2

DNA: TGTGCCTGGAGTCTAGGGGGGACAGGGGACGAGCAGTACTTC
CDR3: CAWSLGGTGDEQYF
D: TRBD1
V: TRBV30
size: NA
J: TRBJ2-7

DNA: TGTGCCACCAGCAGATCCCGACAATGGAAGCTCCACACTGAAGCTTTCTTT
CDR3: CATSRSRQWKLHTEAFF
D: NA
V: TRBV15
size: NA
J: TRBJ1-1

DNA: TGTGCCAGCAAAAACAGGGGAAACACCGGGGAGCTGTTTTTT
CDR3: CASKNRGNTGELFF
D: TRBD1
V: TRBV27
size: NA
J: TRBJ2-2

DNA: TGTGCCAGCAGCGCCTTGGGACAGGGCATAACTGAAGCTTTCTTT
CDR3: CASSALGQGITEAFF
D: TRBD1
V: TRBV6-1
size: NA
J: TRBJ1-1

DNA: TGTGCCAGCAGGACAGGACAGACCTACGAGCAGTACTTC
CDR3: CASRTGQTYEQYF
D: NA
V: TRBV6-5
size: NA
J: TRBJ2-7

DNA: TGTGCCATCAGTGAGTCTGGGACACCGAACACTGAAGCTTTCTTT
CDR3: CAISESGTPNTEAFF
D: NA
V: TRBV10-3
size: many
J: TRBJ1-1

DNA: TGCGCCAGCACCGCCGTAGGTGGGAGGGTGCCAGATACGCAGTATTTT
CDR3: CASTAVGGRVPDTQYF
D: TRBD2
V: TRBV5-1
size: NA
J: TRBJ2-3

DNA: TGTGCCAGTAGTATATGGGCCACAGGGGCCGGGGAGCTGTTTTTT
CDR3: CASSIWATGAGELFF
D: TRBD1
V: TRBV19
size: NA
J: TRBJ2-2

DNA: TGTGCCAGTAGTACAACTACGAGCTCCTACAATGAGCAGTTCTTC
CDR3: CASSTTTSSYNEQFF
D: NA
V: TRBV19
size: NA
J: TRBJ2-1

DNA: TGTGCCAGTAATTTCGGCAGGGGAGACTACGAGCAGTACTTC
CDR3: CASNFGRGDYEQYF
D: NA
V: TRBV19
size: NA
J: TRBJ2-7

DNA: TGCGCCAGCAGCCCGGGACAGAAGCAAGAGACCCAGTACTTC
CDR3: CASSPGQKQETQYF
D: TRBD1
V: TRBV5-1
size: NA
J: TRBJ2-5

DNA: TGTGCCAGCAGTAGGACAGCAGAGACCCAGTACTTC
CDR3: CASSRTAETQYF
D: NA
V: TRBV2
size: NA
J: TRBJ2-5

DNA: TGCGCCAGCAGTATGTTTGCTAGCGGGAGACCAGATACGCAGTATTTT
CDR3: CASSMFASGRPDTQYF
D: TRBD2
V: TRBV10-2
size: NA
J: TRBJ2-3